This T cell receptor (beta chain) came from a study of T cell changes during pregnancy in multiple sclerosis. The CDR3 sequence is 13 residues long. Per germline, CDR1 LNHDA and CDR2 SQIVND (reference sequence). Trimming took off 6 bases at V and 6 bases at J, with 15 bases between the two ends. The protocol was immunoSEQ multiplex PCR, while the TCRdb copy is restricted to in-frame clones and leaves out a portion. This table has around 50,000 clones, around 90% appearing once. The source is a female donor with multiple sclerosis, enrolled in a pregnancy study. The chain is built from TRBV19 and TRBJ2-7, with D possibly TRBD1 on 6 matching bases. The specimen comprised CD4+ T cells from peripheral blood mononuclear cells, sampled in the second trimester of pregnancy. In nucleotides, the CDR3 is TGTGCCAGTAGCTCCGGGACACGAGGCGAGCAGTACTTC. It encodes CASSSGTRGEQYF.